This is a list of T cell receptor beta chains from one sample in a study of T-cell memory formation after mild COVID-19. TCRdb called the 5' RACE reads again in MiXCR, with one record for every CDR3 protein. The data show approximately 560,000 distinct CDR3 sequences, roughly a sixth seen once. The sample comprised PBMCs or a T cell subset sorted from them (not recorded which). The receptors here all came from an adult woman who had mild COVID-19 (a few samples of this study predate the infection). Cell type and time point are not known. The CDR3 runs from the conserved cysteine through the conserved F or W. D genes are given only for firm matches. Clone size is shown for a subset of rows, as once, few, many or a class of expanded clone.

CDR3aa: CASSPRAAGDSYTEQFF
CDR3nt: TGTGCCAGCTCACCACGGGCAGCGGGGGACTCCTACACTGAGCAGTTCTTC
j_gene: TRBJ2-1
d_gene: TRBD2
abundance: .
v_gene: TRBV18

CDR3aa: CASNHAGYQETQYF
CDR3nt: TGTGCCAGCAACCACGCGGGGTATCAAGAGACCCAGTACTTC
j_gene: TRBJ2-5
d_gene: .
abundance: few
v_gene: TRBV6-5

CDR3aa: CSARDPGTVNTEAFF
CDR3nt: TGCAGTGCTAGAGATCCCGGGACAGTGAACACTGAAGCTTTCTTT
j_gene: TRBJ1-1
d_gene: TRBD1
abundance: .
v_gene: TRBV20-1

CDR3aa: CASSSNGLPDTQYF
CDR3nt: TGCGCCAGCAGCTCGAATGGACTGCCAGATACGCAGTATTTT
j_gene: TRBJ2-3
d_gene: .
abundance: few
v_gene: TRBV5-1

CDR3aa: CAWAKPGLAGSGANVLTF
CDR3nt: TGTGCCTGGGCCAAACCGGGACTAGCGGGATCTGGGGCCAACGTCCTGACTTTC
j_gene: TRBJ2-6
d_gene: TRBD2
abundance: .
v_gene: TRBV30

CDR3aa: CAISDPGLAGGKGLSYEQYF
CDR3nt: TGTGCCATCAGTGACCCCGGACTAGCGGGAGGCAAGGGGCTTTCCTACGAGCAGTACTTC
j_gene: TRBJ2-7
d_gene: TRBD2
abundance: .
v_gene: TRBV10-3

CDR3aa: CASSSRAGYTEAFF
CDR3nt: TGTGCCAGCAGTTCCCGTGCCGGTTACACTGAAGCTTTCTTT
j_gene: TRBJ1-1
d_gene: .
abundance: few
v_gene: TRBV12-3/TRBV12-4

CDR3aa: CASSSRRPGTGSYEQYF
CDR3nt: TGTGCCAGCAGCTCGCGGCGTCCCGGGACAGGGTCCTACGAGCAGTACTTC
j_gene: TRBJ2-7
d_gene: TRBD1
abundance: .
v_gene: TRBV13

CDR3aa: CASRQDSSGNTIYF
CDR3nt: TGTGCCAGCAGACAGGATAGCTCTGGAAACACCATATATTTT
j_gene: TRBJ1-3
d_gene: .
abundance: .
v_gene: TRBV10-3

CDR3aa: CASRTPGLAYNEQFF
CDR3nt: TGTGCCAGCAGGACCCCGGGACTAGCTTACAATGAGCAGTTCTTC
j_gene: TRBJ2-1
d_gene: TRBD2
abundance: .
v_gene: TRBV5-5

CDR3aa: CASSLEKWDYEQYF
CDR3nt: TGCGCCAGCAGCCTCGAGAAGTGGGACTACGAGCAGTACTTC
j_gene: TRBJ2-7
d_gene: .
abundance: .
v_gene: TRBV4-3

CDR3aa: CASSLVGRGNEQFF
CDR3nt: TGTGCCAGCAGCTTAGTCGGGAGGGGAAATGAGCAGTTCTTC
j_gene: TRBJ2-1
d_gene: TRBD2
abundance: .
v_gene: TRBV7-3

CDR3aa: CASNDRGNEQFF
CDR3nt: TGTGCCAGCAATGACAGAGGCAATGAGCAGTTCTTC
j_gene: TRBJ2-1
d_gene: .
abundance: few
v_gene: TRBV12-3/TRBV12-4

CDR3aa: CASSPNKGQPQHF
CDR3nt: TGTGCCAGCAGTCCAAATAAGGGGCAGCCCCAGCATTTT
j_gene: TRBJ1-5
d_gene: .
abundance: few
v_gene: TRBV12-3/TRBV12-4

CDR3aa: CASSLAHRVASEAFF
CDR3nt: TGTGCCAGCAGCTTAGCGCACAGGGTGGCGTCTGAAGCTTTCTTT
j_gene: TRBJ1-1
d_gene: .
abundance: few
v_gene: TRBV7-8

CDR3aa: CSARDGTPHEFF
CDR3nt: TGCAGTGCTAGAGATGGGACGCCCCATGAGTTCTTC
j_gene: TRBJ2-1
d_gene: .
abundance: .
v_gene: TRBV20-1

CDR3aa: CASGNTEAFF
CDR3nt: TGTGCCAGCGGCAACACTGAAGCTTTCTTT
j_gene: TRBJ1-1
d_gene: .
abundance: .
v_gene: TRBV6-5

CDR3aa: CASSHREGYTF
CDR3nt: TGTGCCAGCAGCCACAGGGAAGGCTACACCTTC
j_gene: TRBJ1-2
d_gene: .
abundance: .
v_gene: TRBV7-9

CDR3aa: CASSLLVDRASNQPQHF
CDR3nt: TGTGCCAGCAGTTTGTTGGTCGACAGGGCCAGCAATCAGCCCCAGCATTTT
j_gene: TRBJ1-5
d_gene: TRBD1
abundance: .
v_gene: TRBV12-3/TRBV12-4

CDR3aa: CAWSGASYEQYF
CDR3nt: TGTGCCTGGAGTGGAGCCTCCTACGAGCAGTACTTC
j_gene: TRBJ2-7
d_gene: .
abundance: few
v_gene: TRBV30

CDR3aa: CATSPDSTDTQYF
CDR3nt: TGTGCCACCAGCCCCGACAGCACAGATACGCAGTATTTT
j_gene: TRBJ2-3
d_gene: .
abundance: few
v_gene: TRBV24-1

CDR3aa: CASSLDPGRPEAFF
CDR3nt: TGCGCCAGCAGCTTGGACCCGGGACGGCCTGAAGCTTTCTTT
j_gene: TRBJ1-1
d_gene: .
abundance: .
v_gene: TRBV5-1

CDR3aa: CASSQNGLVIYEQYF
CDR3nt: TGTGCCAGCAGCCAAAATGGTTTGGTTATATACGAGCAGTACTTC
j_gene: TRBJ2-7
d_gene: .
abundance: few
v_gene: TRBV3-1

CDR3aa: CSAITGTSNTGELFF
CDR3nt: TGCAGTGCAATCACCGGGACTTCGAACACCGGGGAGCTGTTTTTT
j_gene: TRBJ2-2
d_gene: .
abundance: .
v_gene: TRBV20-1

CDR3aa: CASSQRSNQPQHF
CDR3nt: TGTGCCAGCAGCCAACGGAGCAATCAGCCCCAGCATTTT
j_gene: TRBJ1-5
d_gene: .
abundance: .
v_gene: TRBV21-1

CDR3aa: CASTKDLYSGNTIYF
CDR3nt: TGCGCCAGCACCAAAGACCTTTATTCTGGAAACACCATATATTTT
j_gene: TRBJ1-3
d_gene: .
abundance: few
v_gene: TRBV5-1

CDR3aa: CASSLLAGAYYSTDTQYF
CDR3nt: TGTGCCAGCAGCTTGCTAGCGGGGGCTTATTATAGCACAGATACGCAGTATTTT
j_gene: TRBJ2-3
d_gene: TRBD2
abundance: .
v_gene: TRBV7-8

CDR3aa: CASSPPGQLYEQYF
CDR3nt: TGTGCCAGCAGCCCCCCGGGACAGTTATACGAGCAGTACTTC
j_gene: TRBJ2-7
d_gene: TRBD1
abundance: many
v_gene: TRBV12-3/TRBV12-4

CDR3aa: CASSQPVRFGTDTQYF
CDR3nt: TGCGCCAGCAGCCAACCCGTACGTTTCGGGACAGATACGCAGTATTTT
j_gene: TRBJ2-3
d_gene: .
abundance: few
v_gene: TRBV4-1

CDR3aa: CASTPWRGGSDTQYF
CDR3nt: TGTGCCAGCACCCCTTGGCGGGGGGGCTCGGATACGCAGTATTTT
j_gene: TRBJ2-3
d_gene: TRBD2
abundance: many
v_gene: TRBV7-9

CDR3aa: CASTLTGWNPGELFF
CDR3nt: TGTGCCAGCACCCTGACAGGGTGGAATCCCGGGGAGCTGTTTTTT
j_gene: TRBJ2-2
d_gene: TRBD1
abundance: few
v_gene: TRBV12-3/TRBV12-4

CDR3aa: CASSLVGGEGTQYF
CDR3nt: TGCGCCAGCAGCTTGGTAGGGGGCGAGGGTACGCAGTATTTT
j_gene: TRBJ2-3
d_gene: TRBD1
abundance: few
v_gene: TRBV5-1

CDR3aa: CASSPLQLSGAPYEQYF
CDR3nt: TGTGCCAGCAGTCCTCTACAACTTAGCGGGGCCCCCTACGAGCAGTACTTC
j_gene: TRBJ2-7
d_gene: TRBD2
abundance: few
v_gene: TRBV27